The clone carrying this TCR beta chain was counted once. This sample is part of a study of technical replicates of blood from several donors. Germline CDR1 SGHNT, CDR2 YENEEA. Losses at the gene ends were 5 bases for V and 0 bases for J; bases not matched to a gene: 4. This CDR3 has 15 amino acids. TCRdb keeps only in-frame clones here, not all; method: immunoSEQ multiplex PCR. Of some 70,000 clones listed, nearly 98% were seen once; the top ten hold more than 0.25%. The receptor comes from a human donor in good health. Material: T cells isolated from PBMCs. This chain joins TRBV11-3 and TRBJ1-3; 7 bases match TRBD1. The CDR3 DNA is TGTGCCAGCAGCCTGCGGGACAGCTCTGGAAACACCATATATTTT. It translates to CASSLRDSSGNTIYF.